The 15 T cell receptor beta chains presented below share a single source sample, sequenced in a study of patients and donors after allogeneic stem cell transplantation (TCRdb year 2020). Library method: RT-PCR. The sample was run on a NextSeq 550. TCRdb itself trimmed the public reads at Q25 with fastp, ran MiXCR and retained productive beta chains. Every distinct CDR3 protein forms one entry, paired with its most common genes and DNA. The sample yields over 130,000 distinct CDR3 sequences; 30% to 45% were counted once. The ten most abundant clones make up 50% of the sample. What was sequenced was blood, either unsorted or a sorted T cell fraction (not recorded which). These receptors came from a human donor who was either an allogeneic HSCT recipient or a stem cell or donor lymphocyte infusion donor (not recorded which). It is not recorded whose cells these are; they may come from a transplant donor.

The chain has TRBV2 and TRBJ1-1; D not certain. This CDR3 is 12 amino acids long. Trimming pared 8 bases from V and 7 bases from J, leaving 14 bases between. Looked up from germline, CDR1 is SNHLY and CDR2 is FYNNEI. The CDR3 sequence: CASWRLGGEAFF. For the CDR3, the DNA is TGTGCCAGCTGGCGCCTGGGTGGTGAAGCTTTCTTT.

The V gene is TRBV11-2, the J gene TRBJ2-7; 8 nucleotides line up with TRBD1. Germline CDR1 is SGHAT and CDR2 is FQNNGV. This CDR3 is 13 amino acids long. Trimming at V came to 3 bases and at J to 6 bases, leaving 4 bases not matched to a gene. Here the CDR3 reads CASSLTGAAEQYF. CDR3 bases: TGTGCCAGCAGCTTGACAGGGGCGGCCGAGCAGTACTTC.

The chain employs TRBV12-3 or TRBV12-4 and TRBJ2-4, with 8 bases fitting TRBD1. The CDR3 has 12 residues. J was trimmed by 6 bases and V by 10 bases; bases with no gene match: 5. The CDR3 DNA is TGTGCCACCAGACAGGGGTTAAACATTCAGTACTTC. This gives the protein CATRQGLNIQYF.

The CDR3 sequence is CASSATGGRIQETQYF. The CDR3 region has the DNA TGTGCCAGCAGCGCCACAGGGGGCCGGATCCAAGAGACCCAGTACTTC. This sequence joins TRBV5-5 and TRBJ2-5; 9 bases line up with TRBD1. Losses at the gene ends were 4 bases for V and 1 base for J; bases not matched to a gene: 8. CDR3 length equals 16 residues. Per germline, CDR1 SGHKS and CDR2 YYEKEE (reference sequence).

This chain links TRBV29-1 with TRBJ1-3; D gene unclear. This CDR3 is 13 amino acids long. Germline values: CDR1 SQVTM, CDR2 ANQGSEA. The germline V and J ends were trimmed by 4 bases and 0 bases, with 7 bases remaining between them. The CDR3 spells CSVGLNSGNTIYF. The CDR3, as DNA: TGCAGCGTTGGACTCAACTCTGGAAACACCATATATTTT.

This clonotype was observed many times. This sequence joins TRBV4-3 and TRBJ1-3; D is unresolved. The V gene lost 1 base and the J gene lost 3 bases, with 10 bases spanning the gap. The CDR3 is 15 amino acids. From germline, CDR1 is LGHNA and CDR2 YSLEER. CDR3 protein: CASSQVWGIGNTIYF. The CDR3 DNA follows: TGCGCCAGCAGCCAAGTATGGGGTATTGGAAACACCATATATTTT.

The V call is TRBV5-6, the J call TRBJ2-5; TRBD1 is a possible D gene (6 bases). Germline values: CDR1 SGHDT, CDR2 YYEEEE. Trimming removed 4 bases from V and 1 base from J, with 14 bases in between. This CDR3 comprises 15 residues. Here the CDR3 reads CASSIPTGPQETQYF. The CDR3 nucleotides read TGTGCCAGCAGCATCCCGACAGGTCCCCAAGAGACCCAGTACTTC.

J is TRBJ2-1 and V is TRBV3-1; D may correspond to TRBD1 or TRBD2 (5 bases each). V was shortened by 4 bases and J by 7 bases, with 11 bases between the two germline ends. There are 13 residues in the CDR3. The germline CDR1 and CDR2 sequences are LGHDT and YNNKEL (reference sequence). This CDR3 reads CASSPGPRNEQFF. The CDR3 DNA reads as TGTGCCAGCAGCCCGGGACCTAGGAATGAGCAGTTCTTC.

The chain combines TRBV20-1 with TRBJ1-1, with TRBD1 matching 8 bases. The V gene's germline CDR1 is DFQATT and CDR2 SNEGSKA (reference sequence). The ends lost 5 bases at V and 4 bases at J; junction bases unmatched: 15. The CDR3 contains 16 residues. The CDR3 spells CSAADGQGWGSTEAFF. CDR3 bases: TGCAGTGCTGCCGATGGACAGGGATGGGGGAGCACTGAAGCTTTCTTT.

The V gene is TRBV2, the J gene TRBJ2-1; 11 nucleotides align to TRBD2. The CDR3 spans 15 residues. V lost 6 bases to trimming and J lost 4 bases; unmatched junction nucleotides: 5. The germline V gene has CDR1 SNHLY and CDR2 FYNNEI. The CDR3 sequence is CASSNGLAGYNEQFF. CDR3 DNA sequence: TGTGCCAGCAGCAATGGACTAGCGGGTTACAATGAGCAGTTCTTC.

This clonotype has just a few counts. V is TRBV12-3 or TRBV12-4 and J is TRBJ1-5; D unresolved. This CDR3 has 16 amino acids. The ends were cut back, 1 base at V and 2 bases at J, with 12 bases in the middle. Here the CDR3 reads CASSLGHAGGNQPQHF. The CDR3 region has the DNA TGTGCCAGCAGTTTAGGACACGCAGGCGGCAATCAGCCCCAGCATTTT.

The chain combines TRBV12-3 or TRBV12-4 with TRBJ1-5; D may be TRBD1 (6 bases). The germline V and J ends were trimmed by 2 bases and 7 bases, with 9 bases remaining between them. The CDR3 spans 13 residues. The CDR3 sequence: CASSLNRVQPQHF. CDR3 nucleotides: TGTGCCAGCAGTTTAAACAGGGTGCAGCCCCAGCATTTT.

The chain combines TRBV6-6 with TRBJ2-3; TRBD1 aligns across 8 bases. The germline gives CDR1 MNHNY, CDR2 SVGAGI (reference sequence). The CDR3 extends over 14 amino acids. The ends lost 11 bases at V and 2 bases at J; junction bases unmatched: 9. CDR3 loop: CAGKRTGFTDTQYF. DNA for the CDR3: TGTGCCGGAAAGCGGACAGGGTTCACAGATACGCAGTATTTT.

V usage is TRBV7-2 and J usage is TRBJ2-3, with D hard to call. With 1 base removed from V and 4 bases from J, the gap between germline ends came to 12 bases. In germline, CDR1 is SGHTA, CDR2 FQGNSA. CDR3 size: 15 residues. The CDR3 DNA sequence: TGTGCCAGCAGCTTAGAATGGTCCCGCCCAGATACGCAGTATTTT. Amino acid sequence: CASSLEWSRPDTQYF.

The CDR3 DNA follows: TGTGCCAGCAGCCGCCAAACTGGAAGCAATGAGCAGTTCTTC. The encoded protein is CASSRQTGSNEQFF. This sequence joins TRBV11-3 and TRBJ2-1; D is undetermined. The CDR3 runs 14 residues. Germline V gives CDR1 SGHNT, CDR2 YENEEA. V was pared by 5 bases and J by 6 bases, with 14 bases between.